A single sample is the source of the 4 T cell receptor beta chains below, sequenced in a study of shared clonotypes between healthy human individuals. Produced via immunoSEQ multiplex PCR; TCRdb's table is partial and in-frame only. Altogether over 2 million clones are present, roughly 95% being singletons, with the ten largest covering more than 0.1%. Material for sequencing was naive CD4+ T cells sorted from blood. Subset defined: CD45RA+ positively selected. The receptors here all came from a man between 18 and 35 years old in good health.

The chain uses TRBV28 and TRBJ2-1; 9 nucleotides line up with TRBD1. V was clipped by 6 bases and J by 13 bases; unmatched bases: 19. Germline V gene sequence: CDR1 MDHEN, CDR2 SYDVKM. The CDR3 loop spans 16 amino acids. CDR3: CASSRLPSPGQGEQFF. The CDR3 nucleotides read TGTGCCAGCAGCCGCCTGCCGTCTCCGGGACAGGGCGAACAGTTCTTC.

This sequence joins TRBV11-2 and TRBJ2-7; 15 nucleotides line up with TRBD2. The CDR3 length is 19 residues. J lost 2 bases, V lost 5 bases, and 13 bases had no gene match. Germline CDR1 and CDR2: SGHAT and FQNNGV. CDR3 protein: CASSPAGGLAGGKTYEQYF. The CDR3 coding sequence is TGTGCCAGCAGCCCAGCAGGAGGACTAGCGGGGGGGAAAACCTACGAGCAGTACTTC.

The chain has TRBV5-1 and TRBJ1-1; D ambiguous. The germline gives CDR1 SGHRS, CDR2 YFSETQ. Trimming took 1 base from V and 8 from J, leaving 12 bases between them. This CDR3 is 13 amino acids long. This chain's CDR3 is CASSLQRAMEAFF. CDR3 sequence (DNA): TGCGCCAGCAGCTTGCAAAGGGCAATGGAAGCTTTCTTT.

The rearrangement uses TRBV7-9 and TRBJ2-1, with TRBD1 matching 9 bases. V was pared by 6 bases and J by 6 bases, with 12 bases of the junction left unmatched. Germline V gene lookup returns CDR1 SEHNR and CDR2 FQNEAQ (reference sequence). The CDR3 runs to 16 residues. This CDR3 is CASSFLGGQGLNEQFF. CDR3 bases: TGTGCCAGCAGTTTCCTCGGGGGACAGGGACTCAATGAGCAGTTCTTC.